This record covers a single T cell receptor beta chain. What it binds is not known. All of the donors were Caucasians in good health. The sample is drawn from a study of identical twins. V gave up 5 bases and J gave up 0 bases; unmatched junction bases: 10. Germline CDR1 reads SEHNR; CDR2 reads FQNEAQ (reference sequence). The CDR3 is 17 amino acids. General observations from the study: High-abundance cord blood beta clonotypes had fewer insertions; memory repertoires showed none. Without tracking the same donors, conclusions rested on cross-sectional statistical analysis. Some out-of-frame alpha sequences were shared by twins, and these showed excess low generation probability.

TCRdb reprocessed the 5' RACE reads with MiXCR, giving one entry per CDR3 protein. The table shows approximately 680,000 distinct CDR3 sequences, with about 7.1% occurring only once. In addition, the sample was reused for a study of yellow fever vaccine responses in identical twins.

The sequenced sample was PBMCs. This chain connects TRBV7-9 to TRBJ2-5; 9 bases are a match to TRBD2. This sequence was found in a woman aged 18-29 years in good health. The CDR3 DNA reads TGTGCCAGCAGCCCGCCCCTTAGCGGGGGACACCAAGAGACCCAGTACTTC. Protein sequence: CASSPPLSGGHQETQYF.